One and the same sample provided the 24 T cell receptor beta chains below, sequenced in a study of identical twins. TCRdb redid the calling of the 5' RACE reads with MiXCR, one entry per CDR3 protein. In the table there are approximately 670,000 distinct CDR3 sequences, roughly 6% of which are singletons. Sequences were obtained from naive T cells sorted from blood. All receptors come from a man aged 18-30 years in good health.

Concerning this clonotype itself: This may stem from a read error, because a much larger clone lies one nucleotide away. The chain employs TRBV15 and TRBJ2-3; the D is unclear. With 1 base removed from V and 5 bases from J, the gap between germline ends came to 10 bases. This CDR3 contains 14 residues. Per the germline V gene, CDR1 is LNHNV and CDR2 is YYDKDF (reference sequence). CDR3 coding DNA: TGTGCCACCAGCAGAGTAAGAGCCGGAGATACGCAGTATTTT. Protein product: CATSRVRAGDTQYF.

This clonotype was recorded many times. CDR3 region: CASSLDPGYNEQFF. The CDR3 nucleotides are TGTGCCAGCAGCTTAGACCCGGGCTACAATGAGCAGTTCTTC. This chain links TRBV7-3 with TRBJ2-1; D remains unclear. The germline V gene has CDR1 SGHTA and CDR2 FQGTGA. This CDR3 spans 14 amino acids. Trimming stripped 2 bases from V and 3 bases from J, with 8 bases between.

The chain recombines TRBV19 with TRBJ2-1; either TRBD1 or TRBD2 may supply D (5 bases each). Germline CDR1 LNHDA, CDR2 SQIVND (reference sequence). The CDR3 has 17 amino acids. Deletions cut 5 bases from V and 0 bases from J, with 17 bases between. The CDR3 DNA follows: TGTGCCAGTAGTCTCCTCGCCGGGGCGAGCTCCTACAATGAGCAGTTCTTC. Its translation is CASSLLAGASSYNEQFF.

This clonotype has a count of ten or more. The chain uses TRBV5-1 and TRBJ2-1; possibly TRBD1 for D (6 bases). V was clipped by 2 bases and J by 3 bases, with 12 bases between them. The germline CDR1 and CDR2 sequences are SGHRS and YFSETQ. The CDR3 totals 15 residues. The CDR3: CASSLLGQSYNEQFF. CDR3 coding DNA: TGCGCCAGCAGCTTACTAGGACAGAGCTACAATGAGCAGTTCTTC. Drawing the rest from reference TRBV5-1 and TRBJ2-1, the complete variable domain is KAGVTQTPRYLIKTRGQQVTLSCSPISGHRSVSWYQQTPGQGLQFLFEYFSETQRNKGNFPGRFSGRQFSNSRSEMNVSTLELGDSALYLCASSLLGQSYNEQFFGPGTRLTVL.

This clonotype was detected many times. This rearrangement joins TRBV6-2 or TRBV6-3 to TRBJ1-4, with D maybe TRBD1 (6 bases). Germline V gene data show CDR1 as MNHEY and CDR2 as SVGEGT. Trimming took off 6 bases at V and 7 bases at J, with 15 bases between the two ends. CDR3 size: 14 residues. The CDR3 loop reads CASRSTGKSEKLFF. CDR3 coding DNA: TGTGCCAGCAGATCCACAGGGAAGAGTGAAAAACTGTTTTTT.

V usage is TRBV11-2 and J usage is TRBJ2-5; either TRBD1 or TRBD2 may supply D (5 bases each). CDR1 and CDR2 (germline): SGHAT, FQNNGV. The CDR3 sequence is 17 residues long. V was pared by 4 bases and J by 1 base, with 19 bases between. The CDR3 DNA is TGTGCCAGCAGCTGGGTTTCGTCCTTGGGACCCCAAGAGACCCAGTACTTC. This translates into CASSWVSSLGPQETQYF.

Only a few counts were recorded for this clonotype. The gene calls are TRBV15 and TRBJ2-1; maybe TRBD2 (6 bases). The CDR3 contains 17 residues. V lost 2 bases, J lost 7 bases, and 21 bases lay in between. Germline V lookup: CDR1 LNHNV, CDR2 YYDKDF (reference sequence). The CDR3 DNA sequence: TGTGCCACCAGCAGATCTAAGGGTTCCGGGACTTCTAATGAGCAGTTCTTC. This codes for CATSRSKGSGTSNEQFF.

This clonotype turned up a few times. The V and J genes are TRBV20-1 and TRBJ1-1; the match to TRBD1 covers 7 bases. CDR3 length equals 16 residues. Germline V gene lookup returns CDR1 DFQATT and CDR2 SNEGSKA (reference sequence). J gave up 0 bases and V 2 bases, and 9 bases lay outside the gene matches. The CDR3 nucleotides are TGCAGTGCTAGACGTCCCGGGACAGCCTTGAACACTGAAGCTTTCTTT. This encodes CSARRPGTALNTEAFF.

This clonotype was counted many times. J is TRBJ2-3 and V is TRBV20-1, with TRBD2 matching 13 bases. Germline CDR1 reads DFQATT; CDR2 reads SNEGSKA (reference sequence). The ends lost 6 bases at V and 1 base at J; junction bases unmatched: 10. The CDR3 has 17 residues. The CDR3 spells CSATTGTSGKRTDTQYF. In DNA form, the CDR3 reads TGCAGTGCCACCACCGGGACTAGCGGGAAACGCACAGATACGCAGTATTTT.

This clonotype was counted at least ten times. The chain employs TRBV20-1 and TRBJ1-5, with D perhaps TRBD1 (6 bases). Between the trimmed V and J ends, which lost 3 bases and 0 bases, there was a span of 9 bases. CDR3 length: 14 amino acids. Germline V CDR1 and CDR2: DFQATT, SNEGSKA (reference sequence). The CDR3 sequence: CSARAGHSNQPQHF. CDR3 coding DNA: TGCAGTGCTAGGGCGGGACATAGCAATCAGCCCCAGCATTTT.

This clonotype was seen repeatedly, ten times or more. The chain uses TRBV10-3 and TRBJ1-6; D is unclear. The V end lost 9 bases, the J end lost 0 bases, and 6 bases lay between the germline ends. The germline gives CDR1 ENHRY, CDR2 SYGVKD. The CDR3 is made up of 13 amino acids. The CDR3 nucleotides read TGTGCCATGGGCAGCTCCTATAATTCACCCCTCCACTTT. This sequence encodes CAMGSSYNSPLHF.

This clonotype was seen ten or more times. This chain joins TRBV7-8 and TRBJ2-7, with TRBD2 matching 9 bases. Unmatched junction bases numbered 6, after V lost 2 bases and J lost 7 bases. There are 14 residues in the CDR3. Germline V gene sequence: CDR1 SGHVS, CDR2 FQNEAQ. The CDR3 sequence: CASSLSELAGEQYV. For the CDR3, the DNA is TGTGCCAGCAGCTTATCCGAGCTAGCGGGAGAGCAGTACGTC.

The rearrangement joins TRBV18 to TRBJ1-6; D remains unclear. Per germline, CDR1 KGHSH and CDR2 LQKENI. V was cut by 3 bases and J by 10 bases, with 16 bases left in between. The CDR3 is 15 residues long. CDR3 coding DNA: TGTGCCAGCTCACCTATGGAAAAGAAGGACTCACCCCTCCACTTT. It encodes CASSPMEKKDSPLHF.

This clonotype was recorded at least ten times. The chain has TRBV29-1 and TRBJ2-1, with 7 bases identical to TRBD2. This CDR3 region has 11 residues. J was trimmed by 7 bases and V by 4 bases; bases with no gene match: 1. CDR1 and CDR2 (germline): SQVTM, ANQGSEA. CDR3 protein: CSVGLANEQFF. CDR3 nucleotides: TGCAGCGTTGGACTAGCTAATGAGCAGTTCTTC.

CDR3 protein: CATRTAPGGSNQPQHF. CDR3 coding DNA: TGTGCCACCAGAACTGCTCCAGGCGGCAGCAATCAGCCCCAGCATTTT. The V and J genes are TRBV15 and TRBJ1-5; D uncertain. CDR1 LNHNV and CDR2 YYDKDF come from the germline V gene (reference sequence). The CDR3 runs to 16 residues. Trimming stripped 6 bases from V and 1 base from J, with 16 bases between.

In its sample, this clonotype was seen many times. The chain combines TRBV4-2 with TRBJ2-3, with TRBD2 matching 14 bases. With V trimmed by 1 base and J by 3 bases, 3 bases remained unmatched. CDR1 is LGHNA and CDR2 is YNFKEQ in the germline V gene. The CDR3 is made up of 17 amino acids. CDR3 bases: TGTGCCAGCAGCCAAGCCGGGACTAGCGGGAGAACAGATACGCAGTATTTT. Translated, it gives CASSQAGTSGRTDTQYF.

In this sample, this clonotype turned up many times. The chain's CDR3 is CSVEGFGVDTEAFF. CDR3 DNA sequence: TGCAGCGTTGAAGGCTTTGGGGTGGACACTGAAGCTTTCTTT. The chain carries TRBV29-1 and TRBJ1-1; D unclear. CDR1 and CDR2 (germline): SQVTM, ANQGSEA. The length of the CDR3 is 14 residues. V dropped 1 base and J dropped 3 bases, with 12 bases sitting between them.

This clonotype was found many times. J is TRBJ2-1 and V is TRBV5-1, with D uncertain. Germline V CDR1 and CDR2: SGHRS, YFSETQ. The CDR3 has 16 residues. Trimming stripped 2 bases from V and 0 bases from J, with 12 bases between. In DNA form, the CDR3 reads TGCGCCAGCAGCTTAGGCTACGAAAGCTCCTACAATGAGCAGTTCTTC. This codes for CASSLGYESSYNEQFF.

At least ten counts were recorded for this clonotype. The V call is TRBV29-1, the J call TRBJ1-4; D remains unclear. CDR1 and CDR2 (germline): SQVTM, ANQGSEA. V lost 6 bases and J lost 6, with 17 bases in between. The CDR3 is 14 amino acids. The CDR3 reads CSVESAHGDEKLFF. CDR3 nucleotide sequence: TGCAGCGTCGAGAGTGCCCATGGGGATGAAAAACTGTTTTTT.

Ten or more counts support this clonotype. The rearrangement uses TRBV12-3 or TRBV12-4 and TRBJ2-1; D is unclear. Trimming left V 6 bases short and J 9 bases short, with 15 bases between. CDR3 size: 13 residues. CDR3 DNA sequence: TGTGCCAGCAGCCCACTTTCGGGCGGTGAGCAGTTCTTC. This encodes CASSPLSGGEQFF.

This chain uses TRBV27 with TRBJ2-7; no firm D call. Trimming took 3 bases from V and 3 from J, leaving 12 bases between them. CDR1 MNHEY and CDR2 SMNVEV come from the germline V gene (reference sequence). The CDR3 sequence is 14 residues long. Here the CDR3 reads CASSLVGLLYEQYF. CDR3 nucleotides: TGTGCCAGCAGTTTGGTGGGCCTCCTCTACGAGCAGTACTTC.

At least ten counts were recorded for this clonotype. The J gene is TRBJ1-6, the V gene TRBV12-3 or TRBV12-4; TRBD1 agrees at 7 bases. The CDR3 totals 15 residues. After removal of 4 bases from V and 7 bases from J, the junction contained 7 bases not matched to a gene. CDR3 loop: CASSSRGDSNSPLHF. The DNA of the CDR3 is TGTGCCAGCAGTTCAAGGGGGGACAGCAATTCACCCCTCCACTTT.

This clonotype was recorded many times. The chain's CDR3 is CAISGDRSNQPQHF. The CDR3 DNA reads as TGTGCCATCAGTGGGGACAGGAGCAATCAGCCCCAGCATTTT. The chain couples TRBV10-3 to TRBJ1-5; 8 nucleotides agree with TRBD1. This CDR3 contains 14 residues. V shed 4 bases, J shed 1 base, and the junction held 0 bases outside the gene matches. The germline gives CDR1 ENHRY, CDR2 SYGVKD.

This clonotype was detected only a few times. The chain joins TRBV29-1 to TRBJ1-1; 9 bases align to TRBD1. V shed 6 bases, J shed 8 bases, and the junction held 4 bases outside the gene matches. Germline loops: CDR1 SQVTM, CDR2 ANQGSEA. This CDR3 comprises 11 residues. CDR3 nucleotide sequence: TGCAGCGTACAGGGGGCGCGGGAAGCTTTCTTT. This encodes CSVQGAREAFF.